The present entry profiles one T cell receptor beta chain with its context. In the same sample, other DNA sequences code for this CDR3. The data were taken from a study of cytomegalovirus exposure and HLA in healthy donors. Germline loops: CDR1 SGHNT, CDR2 YYREEE (reference sequence). The CDR3 runs 14 residues. V was pared by 2 bases and J by 4 bases, with 2 bases of the junction left unmatched. The study ran its PCR with 60 Vbeta and 13 Jbeta primers. Sequencing was performed with immunoSEQ multiplex PCR; in TCRdb, only in-frame clones are kept and a portion is missing. The sample includes 150,000 to 200,000 clones, 65% to 85% of them seen just once.

The sequence came from a woman aged 40-49 years in good health and CMV-seropositive. V is TRBV5-4 and J is TRBJ2-5; 10 bases match TRBD2. Sequenced sample: PBMCs. The DNA of the CDR3 is TGTGCCAGCAGCTTAGCGGGAGGGCCAGAGACCCAGTACTTC. Its translation is CASSLAGGPETQYF.